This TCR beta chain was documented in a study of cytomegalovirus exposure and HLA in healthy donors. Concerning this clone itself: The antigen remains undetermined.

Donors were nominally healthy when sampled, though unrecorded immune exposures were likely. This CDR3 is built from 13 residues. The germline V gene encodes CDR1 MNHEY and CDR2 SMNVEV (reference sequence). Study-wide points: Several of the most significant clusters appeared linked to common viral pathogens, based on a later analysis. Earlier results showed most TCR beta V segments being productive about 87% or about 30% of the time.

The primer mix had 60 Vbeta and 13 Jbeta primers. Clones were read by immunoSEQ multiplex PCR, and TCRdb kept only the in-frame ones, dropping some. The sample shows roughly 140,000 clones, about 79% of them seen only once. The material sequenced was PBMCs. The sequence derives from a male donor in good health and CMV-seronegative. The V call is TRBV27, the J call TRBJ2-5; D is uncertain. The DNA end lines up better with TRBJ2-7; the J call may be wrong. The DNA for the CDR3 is TGTGCCAGCAGTTTAGCCAAGGACTACGAGCAGTACTTC. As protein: CASSLAKDYEQYF.